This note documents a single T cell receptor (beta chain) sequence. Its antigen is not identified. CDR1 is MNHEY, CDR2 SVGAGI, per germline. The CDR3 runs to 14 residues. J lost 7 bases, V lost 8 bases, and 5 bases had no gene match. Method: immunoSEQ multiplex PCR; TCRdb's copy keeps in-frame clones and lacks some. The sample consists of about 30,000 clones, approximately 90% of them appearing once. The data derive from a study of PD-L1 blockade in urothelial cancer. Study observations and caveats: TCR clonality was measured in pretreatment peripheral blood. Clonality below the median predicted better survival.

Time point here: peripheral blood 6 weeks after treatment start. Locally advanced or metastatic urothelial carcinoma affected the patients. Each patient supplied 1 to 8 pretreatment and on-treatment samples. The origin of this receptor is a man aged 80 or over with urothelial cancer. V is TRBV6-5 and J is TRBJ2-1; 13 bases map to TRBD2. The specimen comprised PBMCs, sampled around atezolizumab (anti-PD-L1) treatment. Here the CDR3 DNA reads TGTGCCAGCGGAAGGACTAGCGGGAGTAATGAGCAGTTCTTC. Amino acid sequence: CASGRTSGSNEQFF.